The rows below give T cell receptor beta chains drawn from one sample of a study of blood T cell repertoires in COVID-19. This table comes from immunoSEQ multiplex PCR, and its TCRdb copy is limited to in-frame clones, with some not included. The table records hundreds of thousands of clones, nearly 90% of them present only once. The sample was peripheral blood. These receptors originate from a woman aged 25 to 45 with acute or convalescent COVID-19. Each CDR3 is given with its conserved first and last residue. D genes are given only for firm matches. Expanded clones are given a class, and other clones once, few, many or no size at all.

J gene | D gene | V gene | CDR3 length | clone size | CDR3 DNA | CDR3 protein
TRBJ1-1 | NA | TRBV10-3 | 11 | NA | TGTGCCATCAGTGAGCTCAGGGAAGCTTTCTTT | CAISELREAFF
TRBJ1-4 | TRBD1 | TRBV30 | 15 | NA | TGTGCCTGGAGTGTACAGGGACAGGGGTTTGAAAAACTGTTTTTT | CAWSVQGQGFEKLFF
TRBJ1-2 | TRBD1 | TRBV7-9 | 15 | NA | TGTGCCAGCAGCTCTTCGACAGGGAGAAGTAGTGGCTACACCTTC | CASSSSTGRSSGYTF
TRBJ2-1 | TRBD2 | TRBV3-1/TRBV3-2 | 18 | NA | TGTGCCAGCAGCCCGTCTACACTGCGGGAGTCGGCTGGCAATGAGCAGTTCTTC | CASSPSTLRESAGNEQFF
TRBJ2-5 | NA | TRBV7-2 | 16 | NA | TGTGCCAGCAGCTCTATAGGAGCAGGGTTGGTAGAGACCCAGTACTTC | CASSSIGAGLVETQYF
TRBJ2-4 | TRBD2 | TRBV19 | 16 | NA | TGTGCCAGTAGTATTTCTAGCGGGATAGGCAAAAACATTCAGTACTTC | CASSISSGIGKNIQYF
TRBJ2-5 | TRBD2 | TRBV5-1 | 12 | NA | TGCGCCAGCAGGGTAGCGGGAGAGACCCAGTACTTC | CASRVAGETQYF
TRBJ1-1 | NA | TRBV19 | 12 | once | TGTGCCAGTAGTAGGCAGGGCCTTGAAGCTTTCTTT | CASSRQGLEAFF
TRBJ1-3 | TRBD1 | TRBV7-9 | 17 | NA | TGTGCCAGCAGCTTAGCGGGACAGGGGTCCTCTGGAAACACCATATATTTT | CASSLAGQGSSGNTIYF
TRBJ2-7 | TRBD2 | TRBV7-2 | 18 | once | TGTGCCAGCAGCCCTCAAGCACAATTAGCGGGAGCGCCCTACGAGCAGTACTTC | CASSPQAQLAGAPYEQYF
TRBJ1-5 | NA | TRBV7-2 | 11 | NA | TGTGCCAGCAGCTCCCGGGGGCCCCAGCATTTT | CASSSRGPQHF
TRBJ2-7 | NA | TRBV9 | 15 | NA | TGTGCCAGCAGCGTAGCGGGGCGGGGCGCCTACGAGCAGTACTTC | CASSVAGRGAYEQYF
TRBJ1-6 | TRBD1 | TRBV29-1 | 14 | few | TGCAGCGTTCGTTCTGGGACAGGGAATTCACCCCTCCACTTT | CSVRSGTGNSPLHF
TRBJ2-2 | TRBD2 | TRBV7-9 | 16 | NA | TGTGCCAGCAGCTTAGGAAGCGGGGCAGTGGCCGGGGAGCTGTTTTTT | CASSLGSGAVAGELFF
TRBJ1-5 | TRBD1 | TRBV6-6 | 16 | NA | TGTGCCAGCAATCCGGGACAGGGAGATAGCAATCAGCCCCAGCATTTT | CASNPGQGDSNQPQHF
TRBJ1-1 | NA | TRBV6-2/TRBV6-3 | 14 | once | TGTGCCAGCAGTTACTCGAGGGTTGGGACTGAAGCTTTCTTT | CASSYSRVGTEAFF
TRBJ2-5 | TRBD1 | TRBV29-1 | 16 | NA | TGCAGCGTTGAAGGGGTCAGGGGGCTGAGTAGGGAGACCCAGTACTTC | CSVEGVRGLSRETQYF
TRBJ1-1 | NA | TRBV29-1 | 11 | NA | TGCAGCGTTGATCGGACAGATGAAGCTTTCTTT | CSVDRTDEAFF
TRBJ2-1 | NA | TRBV27 | 13 | NA | TGTGCCAGCAGTCCCCCCCCTTACAATGAGCAGTTCTTC | CASSPPPYNEQFF
TRBJ1-1 | NA | TRBV7-9 | 13 | NA | TGTGCCAGCAGCACAAACAGCGGCACTGAAGCTTTCTTT | CASSTNSGTEAFF
TRBJ2-3 | TRBD2 | TRBV6-6 | 15 | NA | TGTGCCAGCATGATCCTAGCGGGAGGGCCGTCTACGCAGTATTTT | CASMILAGGPSTQYF
TRBJ1-4 | TRBD1 | TRBV24-1 | 16 | NA | TGTGCCACCAGTGAGCTACGGACAGGGTTTAATGAAAAACTGTTTTTT | CATSELRTGFNEKLFF
TRBJ2-1 | TRBD1 | TRBV2 | 16 | NA | TGTGCCAGCTCCGAACAGGGGGCCTTTTCCTACAATGAGCAGTTCTTC | CASSEQGAFSYNEQFF
TRBJ1-1 | TRBD1 | TRBV6-5 | 13 | NA | TGTGCCAGCAGCAGGGGGGTGAACACTGAAGCTTTCTTT | CASSRGVNTEAFF
TRBJ2-1 | TRBD2 | TRBV7-6 | 18 | NA | TGTGCCAGCAGCTTAAGGCTAGCGGGAGGGCCTGTGGAGAATGAGCAGTTCTTC | CASSLRLAGGPVENEQFF
TRBJ2-3 | NA | TRBV5-1 | 15 | NA | TGCGCCAGCAGCCCCAGGGGGGTTAGCACAGATACGCAGTATTTT | CASSPRGVSTDTQYF
TRBJ1-1 | NA | TRBV27 | 15 | NA | TGTGCCAGCAGTCCAAAACGACAGATGAACACTGAAGCTTTCTTT | CASSPKRQMNTEAFF
TRBJ1-4 | TRBD1 | TRBV18 | 15 | NA | TGTGCCAGCTCAGCATCGACAGGGCCGAATGAAAAACTGTTTTTT | CASSASTGPNEKLFF
TRBJ2-2 | NA | TRBV11-2 | 17 | once | TGTGCCAGCAGACCCACGGGGGGCCGGGCGAACACCGGGGAGCTGTTTTTT | CASRPTGGRANTGELFF
TRBJ1-4 | TRBD1 | TRBV4-2 | 15 | NA | TGTGCCAGCAGCCAAGATCAGGGACAGGGTCGAAGACTGTTTTTT | CASSQDQGQGRRLFF
TRBJ2-7 | TRBD1 | TRBV5-4 | 15 | NA | TGTGCCAGCAGCTTGGAAGGGGGACAGCTTTACGAGCAGTACTTC | CASSLEGGQLYEQYF
TRBJ1-2 | TRBD1 | TRBV7-8 | 17 | once | TGTGCCAGCAGCCTTTACTTTAGCCGGGACAGGGTCCATGGCTACACCTTC | CASSLYFSRDRVHGYTF
TRBJ2-7 | NA | TRBV20-1 | 16 | NA | TGCAGTGCTAGTCCCTCGCGGGGTACATTGTCCTACGAGCAGTACTTC | CSASPSRGTLSYEQYF
TRBJ1-6 | NA | TRBV19 | 12 | NA | TGTGCCAGTACCGAATCGGGGACACCCCTCCACTTT | CASTESGTPLHF
TRBJ2-3 | NA | TRBV5-4 | 14 | NA | TGTGCCAGCAGCTTGGCCGGGATAGTAGATACGCAGTATTTT | CASSLAGIVDTQYF
TRBJ2-3 | TRBD2 | TRBV6-4 | 14 | NA | TGTGCCAGCAGTGGAGCGGGAGGCACAGATACGCAGTATTTT | CASSGAGGTDTQYF
TRBJ2-3 | TRBD2 | TRBV27 | 15 | NA | TGTGCCAGCAGTTTACTAGCGGGAGCTGCAGATACGCAGTATTTT | CASSLLAGAADTQYF
TRBJ1-1 | NA | TRBV10-3 | 15 | NA | TGTGCCATCAGTGAGAAAGGACACCAAACGGCTGAAGCTTTCTTT | CAISEKGHQTAEAFF
TRBJ2-7 | NA | TRBV9 | 16 | NA | TGTGCCAGCAGCGTAGCTGGGAGGGGGGGAATACGGGAGCAGTACTTC | CASSVAGRGGIREQYF
TRBJ2-7 | TRBD2 | TRBV6-6 | 13 | NA | TGTGCCAGCAAACCAGCGGGAGTCCACGAGCAGTACTTC | CASKPAGVHEQYF
TRBJ1-2 | TRBD1 | TRBV4-2 | 15 | NA | TGTGCCAGCAGCCACCGGGACAGGGATAACTATGGCTACACCTTC | CASSHRDRDNYGYTF
TRBJ2-7 | TRBD1 | TRBV10-3 | 16 | NA | TGTGCCATCAGTGATACAGGGGCGCCGGACTCCTACGAGCAGTACTTC | CAISDTGAPDSYEQYF
TRBJ2-3 | NA | TRBV15 | 14 | NA | TGTGCCACCAGCAGAGATAGGCGAGCGGATACGCAGTATTTT | CATSRDRRADTQYF
TRBJ2-7 | TRBD2 | TRBV7-2 | 13 | NA | TGTGCCAGCAGCTTAGCGCACAAGCGGGAGGTGTACTTC | CASSLAHKREVYF
TRBJ2-3 | NA | TRBV5-4 | 16 | NA | TGTGCCAGCAGCTCGCCCTTTTCGGGAGTTGAAGATACGCAGTATTTT | CASSSPFSGVEDTQYF
TRBJ2-1 | TRBD1 | TRBV9 | 18 | NA | TGTGCCAGCAGCGTAGCCCCCGCGACAGGGAGCTCCTACAATGAGCAGTTCTTC | CASSVAPATGSSYNEQFF
TRBJ2-7 | TRBD2 | TRBV29-1 | 13 | few | TGCAGCGGAATTAGCGGGAGCTCCTACGAGCAGTACTTC | CSGISGSSYEQYF
TRBJ1-5 | NA | TRBV27 | 17 | NA | TGTGCCAGCTGTGGGGTAAAGGGACTTTATAGCAATCAGCCCCAGCATTTT | CASCGVKGLYSNQPQHF
TRBJ2-1 | TRBD2 | TRBV7-9 | 17 | NA | TGTGCCAGCAGCTTAGGCTCATGGCTAGCGGAAGACAATGAGCAGTTCTTC | CASSLGSWLAEDNEQFF
TRBJ2-5 | NA | TRBV5-4 | 15 | NA | TGTGCCAGCAGACAACTCGGGTCGTCAAGGGAGACCCAGTACTTC | CASRQLGSSRETQYF
TRBJ1-4 | NA | TRBV27 | 15 | NA | TGTGCCAGCAGTCCACGACAGGATGGTCATGAAAAACTGTTTTTT | CASSPRQDGHEKLFF
TRBJ2-3 | TRBD2 | TRBV6-6 | 15 | NA | TGTGCCAGCAGGGATAGCGGGAGGGTTGCAGATACGCAGTATTTT | CASRDSGRVADTQYF
TRBJ2-7 | TRBD1 | TRBV13 | 15 | NA | TGTGCCAGCAGCCGGCCCGGGACAGGGTTACACGAGCAGTACTTC | CASSRPGTGLHEQYF